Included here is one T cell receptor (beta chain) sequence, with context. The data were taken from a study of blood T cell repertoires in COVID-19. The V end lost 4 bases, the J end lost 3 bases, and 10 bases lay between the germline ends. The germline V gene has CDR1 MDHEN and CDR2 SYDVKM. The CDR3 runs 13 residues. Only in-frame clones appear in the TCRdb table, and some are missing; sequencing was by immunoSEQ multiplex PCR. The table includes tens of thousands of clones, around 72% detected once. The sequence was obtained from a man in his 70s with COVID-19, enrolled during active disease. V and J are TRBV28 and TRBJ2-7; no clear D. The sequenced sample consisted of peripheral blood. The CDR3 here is CASSSPGFYEQYF. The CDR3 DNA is TGTGCCAGCAGTTCCCCAGGTTTCTACGAGCAGTACTTC.